Shown below are 6 T cell receptor beta chains from a single sample sequenced in a study of CD8+CD57+ T cells in acquired aplastic anemia. Genomic DNA constituted the template upon which TCR beta VDJ and CDR3 profiling was performed. Via MiXCR, TCRdb re-called the reads, giving one row per CDR3 protein. The sample includes around 200,000 distinct CDR3 sequences, approximately 60% of them seen just once. The specimen sequenced was sorted CD4+, CD8+, or CD8+CD57+ T cells (not recorded which) from PBMCs. These receptors were obtained from a human donor in good health.

The rearrangement links TRBV2 to TRBJ1-3; TRBD1 might be the D (5 bases). This CDR3 has 16 residues. V was clipped by 4 bases and J by 0 bases, with 13 bases between them. CDR1 is SNHLY, CDR2 FYNNEI, per germline. In DNA form, the CDR3 reads TGTGCCAGCAGTGGACAGCAGTTCTCCTCTGGAAACACCATATATTTT. This sequence encodes CASSGQQFSSGNTIYF.

This clonotype was recorded at least ten times. The CDR3 loop is CAVDRARSFNAEAFF. CDR3 bases: TGTGCCGTCGACAGGGCGCGATCTTTCAACGCTGAAGCTTTCTTT. The chain joins TRBV6-1 to TRBJ1-1; 7 bases agree with TRBD1. Germline V lookup: CDR1 MNHNS, CDR2 SASEGT. V was clipped by 11 bases and J by 6 bases; unmatched bases: 18. The CDR3 length is 15 residues.

The chain uses TRBV15 and TRBJ2-2, with 7 positions matching TRBD2. Germline CDR1 is LNHNV and CDR2 is YYDKDF (reference sequence). CDR3 length: 17 residues. V lost 0 bases, J lost 0 bases, and 4 bases stayed unmatched. The CDR3 is CATSRDRLAANTGELFF. The CDR3 DNA reads as TGTGCCACCAGCAGAGATAGGCTAGCGGCGAACACCGGGGAGCTGTTTTTT. Complete variable domain (other parts from reference TRBV15 and TRBJ2-2): DAMVIQNPRYQVTQFGKPVTLSCSQTLNHNVMYWYQQKSSQAPKLLFHYYDKDFNNEADTPDNFQSRRPNTSFCFLDIRSPGLGDTAMYLCATSRDRLAANTGELFFGEGSRLTVL.

The CDR3 loop is CSAGGGELFF. The CDR3 DNA follows: TGCAGTGCAGGGGGCGGGGAGCTGTTTTTT. The genes are TRBV20-1 and TRBJ2-2; D possibly corresponds to TRBD1 (6 bases). The CDR3 sequence is 10 residues long. Germline V gene sequence: CDR1 DFQATT, CDR2 SNEGSKA (reference sequence). With 6 bases removed from V and 7 bases from J, the gap between germline ends came to 6 bases.

This clonotype was observed a few times. This may stem from a read error, because a much larger clone lies one nucleotide away. The V and J genes are TRBV4-1 and TRBJ2-7, with 9 bases identical to TRBD1. This CDR3 contains 15 residues. The V gene's germline CDR1 is MGHRA and CDR2 YSYEKL. The CDR3 sequence: CASSQVSGQGYEQHF. CDR3 nucleotides: TGCGCCAGCAGCCAAGTTTCCGGACAGGGGTACGAGCAGCACTTC.

This clonotype appeared once. At one end the junction does not follow the germline gene, possibly because of a read error. The gene calls are TRBV29-1 and TRBJ2-2, with D possibly TRBD1 on 6 matching bases. The CDR3 is made up of 15 amino acids. Germline CDR1 is SQVTM and CDR2 is ANQGSEA. The chain's CDR3 is CSQDSATGTTGELFF. The CDR3 coding sequence is TGCAGCCAAGATTCCGCGACAGGCACCACCGGTGAGCTGTTTTTT.